This note documents a single T cell receptor (beta chain) sequence. Its antigen is not known. The donors gave bone marrow, and they were healthy. The CDR3 contains 14 residues. CDR1 and CDR2 from the germline V gene are MDHEN and SYDVKM. The V gene end was trimmed by 3 bases and the J gene end by 6 bases; junction bases not matched to a gene: 1. These data come from a study of cytomegalovirus exposure and HLA in healthy donors. Primers for the PCR totalled 60 Vbeta and 13 Jbeta. Sequencing used immunoSEQ multiplex PCR; TCRdb keeps in-frame clones, though not all of them. Seen in this sample are 96,000 or so clones; the ten most common clones hold roughly 3%. Broader study findings: Looking again later, the authors saw that most CMV-associated TCR beta chains seemed HLA-restricted. DRB1 had the most TCR associations and HLA-C the fewest, a later analysis found, with rates varying by HLA locus. Rarity characterized most TCR sequences, yet some public TCRs appeared in many donors.

The sequenced sample consisted of PBMCs. The clonotype comes from a woman aged 25 to 45 in good health and CMV-seronegative. The chain recombines TRBV28 with TRBJ2-2; 10 positions agree with TRBD1. The CDR3, as DNA: TGTGCCAGCAGTTTGACAGGGGGCCCCGGGGAGCTGTTTTTT. This sequence encodes CASSLTGGPGELFF. The entire variable domain, with the rest obtained from reference TRBV28 and TRBJ2-2, is as follows: DVKVTQSSRYLVKRTGEKVFLECVQDMDHENMFWYRQDPGLGLRLIYFSYDVKMKEKGDIPEGYSVSREKKERFSLILESASTNQTSMYLCASSLTGGPGELFFGEGSRLTVL.